These T cell receptor beta chains were read from a single sample in a study of cytomegalovirus exposure and HLA in healthy donors. TCRdb's copy holds only in-frame clones and misses some; the assay was immunoSEQ multiplex PCR. The table lists about 190,000 clones, 83% of them singletons. Sequencing was performed on PBMCs. The receptors here all came from a man aged 40-49 years in good health and CMV-seropositive. CDR3s include the opening cysteine and the closing phenylalanine or tryptophan. The order of the fields is CDR3 DNA, CDR3 protein, clone size, D gene, V gene, J gene. D genes are given only for firm matches. Only some rows state a clone size, as once, few, many or a class for expanded clones.

TGTGCCAGCAGTGACTCGAACGAGGACAAGAATTCACCCCTCCACTTT,CASSDSNEDKNSPLHF,-,-,TRBV6-4,TRBJ1-6
TGTGCCACCTTAGAGGGCACAGCTTATGGCTACACCTTC,CATLEGTAYGYTF,-,-,TRBV7-9,TRBJ1-2
TGTGCCAGCAGCTTAGCGCGCAGGGACATGAACACTGAAGCTTTCTTT,CASSLARRDMNTEAFF,-,-,TRBV7-2,TRBJ1-1
TGTGCCAGCAGTCTGCCAGGGAAGGCTGAAGCTTTCTTT,CASSLPGKAEAFF,-,-,TRBV27,TRBJ1-1
TGTGCCAGCAGTCGGGACAGCCATAGCAATCAGCCCCAGCATTTT,CASSRDSHSNQPQHF,-,TRBD1,TRBV27,TRBJ1-5
TGCGCCAGCAGCCTCCGGGACAGGGTCACCGGGGAGCTGTTTTTT,CASSLRDRVTGELFF,-,TRBD1,TRBV5-1,TRBJ2-2
TGTGCCAGCAGCTTCGGGGGGATGTTCGCAGATACGCAGTATTTT,CASSFGGMFADTQYF,-,TRBD2,TRBV11-2,TRBJ2-3
TGTGCCAGCAGTGAACGGACTAGCACAGATACGCAGTATTTT,CASSERTSTDTQYF,-,-,TRBV25-1,TRBJ2-3
TGTGCCAGCAGTGACGACCGGGTCTGGGAGACCCAGTACTTC,CASSDDRVWETQYF,few,-,TRBV6-1,TRBJ2-5
TGTGCCAGCAGCTGGACAGGAGAGCAGTACTTC,CASSWTGEQYF,-,TRBD1,TRBV5-5,TRBJ2-7
TGTGCCAGCAGCTCGACAGGGGAGTCCGGGGAGCTGTTTTTT,CASSSTGESGELFF,few,TRBD1,TRBV7-2,TRBJ2-2
TGTGCCAGCAGCTTAGCGGGAGCATACAATGAGCAGTTCTTC,CASSLAGAYNEQFF,-,-,TRBV7-8,TRBJ2-1
TGTGCCTGGAGCCTCCGCGGGAGTTCCTACGAGCAGTACTTC,CAWSLRGSSYEQYF,-,TRBD2,TRBV30,TRBJ2-7
TGTGCCACCAGCAACCCGTTGGGGCAGGGGGTATGGGAGCAGTACTTC,CATSNPLGQGVWEQYF,-,TRBD1,TRBV15,TRBJ2-7
TGCGCCAGCAGCTTGGGCCTCGGGGATGCCGAGCAGTACTTC,CASSLGLGDAEQYF,-,-,TRBV5-1,TRBJ2-7
TGCGCCAGCAGCCCAGGGGACAGGGAGGTTTTTGGTCGCACTGAAGCTTTCTTT,CASSPGDREVFGRTEAFF,-,TRBD1,TRBV5-1,TRBJ1-1
TGCGCCAGCAGCTTGGCCCCGGACAACAGTCCCGAGCAGTACTTC,CASSLAPDNSPEQYF,-,-,TRBV5-1,TRBJ2-7
TGTGCCAGCAGCTTAGCGGGTCGGGAGACCCAGTACTTC,CASSLAGRETQYF,once,-,TRBV5-4,TRBJ2-5
TGTGCCAGCAGCTCCCTACAGGAAACTGAAGCTTTCTTT,CASSSLQETEAFF,-,-,TRBV7-6,TRBJ1-1
TGTGCCAGCAGCCAGCACGGAAGACTAGCGGGAGTAGATACGCAGTATTTT,CASSQHGRLAGVDTQYF,-,TRBD2,TRBV5-4,TRBJ2-3
TGCGCCAGCAGCTCGGCAGGGCACGAGCAGTACTTC,CASSSAGHEQYF,-,-,TRBV5-1,TRBJ2-7
TGTGCCAGCAGCTCGGAAAAGCGGGACTGGGGACCCAATGAGCAGTTCTTC,CASSSEKRDWGPNEQFF,-,TRBD2,TRBV7-6,TRBJ2-1
TGTGCCAGCAGCGCCAGTGGGGCGGTTCAAGAGACCCAGTACTTC,CASSASGAVQETQYF,-,-,TRBV9,TRBJ2-5
TGTGCCAGCAGCTTGTGGCCAGGGATAAGCACAGATACGCAGTATTTT,CASSLWPGISTDTQYF,once,-,TRBV5-5,TRBJ2-3
TGTGCCAGTAGTATAAAGCAGGTTAGCACAGATACGCAGTATTTT,CASSIKQVSTDTQYF,-,-,TRBV19,TRBJ2-3
TGCAGTGCCGGGGGGCGGGGGGAGTTCTTC,CSAGGRGEFF,-,TRBD2,TRBV20-1,TRBJ2-1
TGTGCCAGCAGTCCCTTCAGTTATCAGCCCCAGCATTTT,CASSPFSYQPQHF,-,-,TRBV28,TRBJ1-5
TGTGCCAGCAGCCCCCCGGGGGGGGACTCCCAAGAGACCCAGTACTTC,CASSPPGGDSQETQYF,-,TRBD2,TRBV7-9,TRBJ2-5
TGTGCCAGCAGCTTATATGGGCTTAGCGGGACAACCTATAATGAGCAGTTCTTC,CASSLYGLSGTTYNEQFF,once,TRBD2,TRBV7-9,TRBJ2-1
TGTGCCAGCATCTCCGGACTAGCGGCACATGGCAATGAGCAGTTCTTC,CASISGLAAHGNEQFF,-,TRBD2,TRBV5-4,TRBJ2-1
TGTGCCAGCAGCCAAGACGGGGGGAGGGACACTGAAGCTTTCTTT,CASSQDGGRDTEAFF,-,-,TRBV4-2,TRBJ1-1
TGTGCCAGCAGACCCGACGGGACACCAGGCAATGAGCAGTTCTTC,CASRPDGTPGNEQFF,-,-,TRBV6-5,TRBJ2-1
TGTGCCAGCAGCTTAGATTTAACAGATACGCAGTATTTT,CASSLDLTDTQYF,-,-,TRBV11-2,TRBJ2-3
TGCGCCAGCAGTGGGGGACTAGCGGGAGCAGGGAATGAGCAGTTCTTC,CASSGGLAGAGNEQFF,-,TRBD2,TRBV10-1,TRBJ2-1
TGCAGCGTTGTAGCGGTCACAGATACGCAGTATTTT,CSVVAVTDTQYF,few,-,TRBV29-1,TRBJ2-3
TGTGCCAGCAGCTTAACAGGGGGGAAGGACAAAAACATTCAGTACTTC,CASSLTGGKDKNIQYF,-,TRBD1,TRBV11-2,TRBJ2-4
TGTGCCAGCAGCCATAGGGCGGGTGAGACCCAGTACTTC,CASSHRAGETQYF,-,-,TRBV14,TRBJ2-5
TGTGCCAGCAGCAAAGGCGGCACAAAAGGCAATCAGCCCCAGCATTTT,CASSKGGTKGNQPQHF,-,-,TRBV21-1,TRBJ1-5
TGTGCCAGTATAGGTACCGGGACAGATCTTAACTATGGCTACACCTTC,CASIGTGTDLNYGYTF,-,TRBD1,TRBV19,TRBJ1-2
TGTGCCAGCAGCCAATTCCCGGGACAGGGCAACTATGGCTACACCTTC,CASSQFPGQGNYGYTF,-,TRBD1,TRBV14,TRBJ1-2
TGTGCCAGCAGCTTGACTAGCGTGAACACCGGGGAGCTGTTTTTT,CASSLTSVNTGELFF,-,TRBD2,TRBV7-2,TRBJ2-2
TGCGCCAGCAGTGAGACAGGGAGAGTCACTGAAGCTTTCTTT,CASSETGRVTEAFF,-,-,TRBV10-1,TRBJ1-1
TGTGCCAGCAGCTTCGAGCGGGAGGGTTCCAACGAGCAGTACTTC,CASSFEREGSNEQYF,-,TRBD2,TRBV5-5,TRBJ2-7
TGTGCCAGCTCACCACCGGGGGGGGCGAGTTACGAGCAGTACTTC,CASSPPGGASYEQYF,-,-,TRBV18,TRBJ2-7
TGTGCCAGCAGCTTAGGTGGGGGGGACAATGAAAAACTGTTTTTT,CASSLGGGDNEKLFF,-,-,TRBV7-2,TRBJ1-4
TGCGCCAGCAGTGAGTCGTGGGACAGCGAAAACTATGGCTACACCTTC,CASSESWDSENYGYTF,-,TRBD1,TRBV10-1,TRBJ1-2
TGTGCCAGCAGTTCCGGTGAGACCCAGTACTTC,CASSSGETQYF,once,-,TRBV6-6,TRBJ2-5
TGTGCCAGCAGTGAAAGGACTAGCGGGGCCGGAGGCACCGGGGAGCTGTTTTTT,CASSERTSGAGGTGELFF,-,TRBD2,TRBV2,TRBJ2-2
TGCGCCAGCAGCTTGGGGGGGCATGTTGGGTACGAGCAGTACTTC,CASSLGGHVGYEQYF,-,-,TRBV5-1,TRBJ2-7